Listed below are T cell receptor beta chains from one sample, sequenced in a study. TCRdb itself ran the RT-PCR reads through MiXCR, one entry per CDR3 protein. This table has 650,000 to 800,000 distinct CDR3 sequences, approximately 15% appearing once. The sample consisted of memory CD4+ T cells from blood. Receptor source: a female donor in good health, serving as a healthy control. Each CDR3 is given with its conserved first and last residue.

J | V | CDR3
TRBJ2-7 | TRBV6-2/TRBV6-3 | CASTPQGDRPSYEQYF
TRBJ2-2 | TRBV2 | CASSEWGAGELFF
TRBJ2-2 | TRBV10-3 | CAIMRGQGENGELFF
TRBJ1-5 | TRBV5-1 | CASSSSGASNQPQHF
TRBJ1-5 | TRBV5-1 | CASSIGPDQPQHF
TRBJ2-7 | TRBV5-1 | CASSLDRGVGYEQYF
TRBJ2-2 | TRBV20-1 | CSAIKGGGITGELFF
TRBJ2-5 | TRBV5-1 | CASSFSGIQETQYF
TRBJ2-2 | TRBV6-2/TRBV6-3 | CASKTAGDTGELFF
TRBJ2-1 | TRBV24-1 | CATSVEDRDSYNEQFF
TRBJ2-7 | TRBV20-1 | CSAWGGGSSTGEQYF
TRBJ2-1 | TRBV10-3 | CASRGGGVYNEQFF
TRBJ2-6 | TRBV7-2 | CARREGSLSGANVLTF
TRBJ1-4 | TRBV18 | CASSRDIATNEKLFF
TRBJ2-7 | TRBV27 | CASSFSSSGGVGYEQYF
TRBJ1-1 | TRBV6-5 | CASSYVSLMNTEAFF
TRBJ2-7 | TRBV20-1 | CSARERLAVVYEQYF
TRBJ1-4 | TRBV7-8 | CASSLVEGSGKLFF
TRBJ2-3 | TRBV20-1 | CSARPDADTQYF
TRBJ1-2 | TRBV20-1 | CSARGQNIYGYTF
TRBJ1-4 | TRBV3-1 | CASSAGGHEKLFF
TRBJ1-1 | TRBV7-2 | CASSSTYYNRAGKNTEAFF
TRBJ2-3 | TRBV7-2 | CASSPIAGVIDTQYF
TRBJ2-1 | TRBV5-4 | CASSLGQSYDNEQFF
TRBJ1-1 | TRBV6-5 | CASSSRLLWQNTEAFF
TRBJ2-1 | TRBV20-1 | CSAETDRGVRNEQFF
TRBJ2-2 | TRBV29-1 | CSVTEYTSELFF
TRBJ1-2 | TRBV20-1 | CSAHRTGYGYTF
TRBJ1-2 | TRBV18 | CASSQITGVQDGGYTF
TRBJ2-5 | TRBV20-1 | CSARTRPQGAETQYF
TRBJ1-3 | TRBV9 | CASMDGPSGNTIYF
TRBJ2-1 | TRBV6-2/TRBV6-3 | CASSPRDRGRDNEQFF
TRBJ1-4 | TRBV29-1 | CSAGQGLATNEKLFF
TRBJ1-1 | TRBV6-1 | CASTPGLGENTEAFF
TRBJ2-3 | TRBV7-9 | CAYTLPPGDTDTQYF
TRBJ1-1 | TRBV4-3 | CASSQVAANTEAFF
TRBJ2-3 | TRBV3-1 | CASSRDPSGTQYF
TRBJ2-3 | TRBV12-3/TRBV12-4 | CASSFLGLITDTQYF
TRBJ1-4 | TRBV20-1 | CSAPAAHLGYEKLFF
TRBJ1-6 | TRBV6-2/TRBV6-3 | CASSLGYGQQNSPLHF
TRBJ1-4 | TRBV27 | CASSPFATNEKLFF
TRBJ1-5 | TRBV12-3/TRBV12-4 | CASSPDTDQPQHF
TRBJ1-5 | TRBV6-2/TRBV6-3 | CASSYPGWSNQPQHF
TRBJ1-2 | TRBV20-1 | CSARDLTRGQVGYTF
TRBJ2-3 | TRBV20-1 | CSARRGDTQYF
TRBJ2-5 | TRBV5-1 | CASSLGLRAPETQYF
TRBJ1-2 | TRBV28 | CASIDFGGGYWYGYTF
TRBJ2-1 | TRBV11-3 | CASSWGLAGGLNEQFF
TRBJ2-5 | TRBV7-9 | CASSLGMGAEIITETQYF
TRBJ1-1 | TRBV18 | CASSPRDSSLLAFF
TRBJ1-2 | TRBV9 | CASSKTTGNYGYTF
TRBJ1-1 | TRBV18 | CASSSLGGGQNTEAFF